The clone carrying this T cell receptor (beta chain) was seen only once. Clones were sequenced by immunoSEQ multiplex PCR, and TCRdb holds only the in-frame ones, with some missing. The repertoire holds 60,000 to 90,000 clones, around 95% seen once, with roughly 0.24% in the top ten. This entry belongs to a study of technical replicates of blood from a handful of donors. V was clipped by 5 bases and J by 0 bases; unmatched bases: 6. Germline loops: CDR1 MDHEN, CDR2 SYDVKM. This CDR3 contains 16 residues. This TCR came from a human donor in good health. The chain couples TRBV28 to TRBJ2-7, with 11 bases matching TRBD2. Sequencing was carried out using T cells isolated from PBMCs. This CDR3 is CASSLTGTSGSYEQYF. CDR3 nucleotides: TGTGCCAGCAGTCTAACCGGGACTAGCGGCTCCTACGAGCAGTACTTC.